The 31 T cell receptor beta chains below all came from one sample that was sequenced in a study of CD8+ T cells in alopecia areata. Sequencing used cDNA as its template, made by extracting RNA and reverse transcribing it. Profiled with immunoSEQ multiplex PCR; TCRdb holds only in-frame clones, not every one. The data contain about 110,000 clones, about 50% of them seen just once; the ten biggest clones take up 20% to 25%. Sample: NKG2D-low CD8+ T cells sorted from blood. The receptors come from a human donor with alopecia areata.

This clone occurred a few times. This chain uses TRBV27 with TRBJ2-7, with 10 positions matching TRBD1. Germline V CDR1 and CDR2: MNHEY, SMNVEV (reference sequence). V shed 5 bases, J shed 3 bases, and the junction held 4 bases outside the gene matches. The CDR3 has 14 amino acids. The CDR3 loop reads CASSARDRGYEQYF. The CDR3 bases are TGTGCCAGCAGTGCCCGGGACAGGGGCTACGAGCAGTACTTC.

This clone was seen more than once but under ten times. Other DNA sequences in the same sample also yield this CDR3. V and J are TRBV28 and TRBJ2-2, with D unclear. From germline, CDR1 is MDHEN and CDR2 SYDVKM. V gave up 3 bases and J gave up 7 bases, with 3 bases separating them. The CDR3 spans 11 residues. The CDR3 DNA sequence: TGTGCCAGCAGTTTTAGCGGGGAGCTGTTTTTT. Its translation is CASSFSGELFF.

The V call is TRBV27, the J call TRBJ2-1; TRBD2 might be the D (5 bases). The CDR3 sequence is 14 residues long. V lost 2 bases and J lost 9, with 14 bases in between. Germline CDR1 MNHEY, CDR2 SMNVEV (reference sequence). The CDR3 DNA sequence: TGTGCCAGCAGTTTAAGGCCGGGGAAAGCTGAGCAGTTCTTC. Residues: CASSLRPGKAEQFF.

This clone was observed a handful of times. The rearrangement links TRBV9 to TRBJ2-1, with D tentatively TRBD2 (6 bases). CDR1 is SGDLS and CDR2 is YYNGEE in the germline V gene. Trimming left V 0 bases short and J 4 bases short, with 8 bases between. The CDR3 totals 14 residues. Written as DNA, the CDR3 is TGTGCCAGCAGCGTAGCGGGAGAGTACAATGAGCAGTTCTTC. Translating it yields CASSVAGEYNEQFF.

The chain links TRBV14 to TRBJ2-3; D possibly matches TRBD1 or TRBD2 (6 bases each). Between the trimmed V and J ends, which lost 1 base and 1 base, there was a span of 24 bases. Germline V gives CDR1 SGHDN, CDR2 FVKESK. The CDR3 is made up of 20 amino acids. The CDR3 loop is CASSQAPGHRRSGGTDTQYF. The CDR3 DNA reads TGTGCCAGCAGCCAAGCGCCGGGACACCGGAGATCGGGAGGCACAGATACGCAGTATTTT.

The chain carries TRBV7-8 and TRBJ2-5; 7 bases line up with TRBD2. The CDR3 is 14 residues long. The ends lost 8 bases at V and 2 bases at J; junction bases unmatched: 8. Germline-derived CDR1 and CDR2 are SGHVS and FQNEAQ. The CDR3 here is CASGTLSGQETQYF. CDR3 bases: TGTGCCAGCGGGACCCTTAGCGGGCAAGAGACCCAGTACTTC.

This clone was picked up a small number of times. J is TRBJ2-3 and V is TRBV11-2; D is unclear. From germline, CDR1 is SGHAT and CDR2 FQNNGV. Deletions cut 4 bases from V and 6 bases from J, with 11 bases between. This CDR3 is built from 13 residues. CDR3: CASSSHSSDTQYF. DNA of the CDR3: TGTGCCAGCAGCTCTCATTCCTCCGATACGCAGTATTTT.

The chain employs TRBV9 and TRBJ1-1, with a weak D call TRBD1 (5 bases). There are 16 residues in the CDR3. Germline loops: CDR1 SGDLS, CDR2 YYNGEE. The germline V and J ends were trimmed by 3 bases and 0 bases, with 15 bases remaining between them. CDR3 in amino acids: CASSDGRKDMNTEAFF. The CDR3 nucleotides read TGTGCCAGCAGCGACGGACGAAAGGACATGAACACTGAAGCTTTCTTT.

The table lists this clone with a few counts. The gene calls are TRBV2 and TRBJ2-3, with 8 bases aligning to TRBD2. V lost 6 bases, J lost 5 bases, and 7 bases stayed unmatched. Per the germline V gene, CDR1 is SNHLY and CDR2 is FYNNEI. The CDR3 has 14 amino acids. CDR3 loop: CASRLIAGLDTQYF. CDR3 DNA sequence: TGTGCCAGCAGGCTGATAGCGGGATTAGATACGCAGTATTTT.

The J gene is TRBJ2-1, the V gene TRBV7-2, with unresolved D. Germline CDR1 SGHTA, CDR2 FQGNSA. The CDR3 contains 15 residues. Trimming took off 7 bases at V and 1 base at J, with 14 bases between the two ends. The chain's CDR3 is CASTITGSSYNEQFF. CDR3 DNA: TGTGCCAGCACTATCACCGGGTCATCCTACAATGAGCAGTTCTTC.

This rearrangement joins TRBV4-1 to TRBJ2-5; perhaps TRBD1 as D (6 bases). Judging by the DNA end, TRBJ2-7 fits better; the J call may be wrong. From germline, CDR1 is MGHRA and CDR2 YSYEKL. The CDR3 consists of 15 residues. The CDR3 protein is CASSQDSTGNYEQYF. CDR3 coding DNA: TGCGCCAGCAGCCAAGATAGCACAGGGAATTACGAGCAGTACTTC.

The CDR3 region is CASSQLAGLATDTQYF. CDR3 bases: TGTGCCAGCAGCCAACTAGCGGGACTAGCAACAGATACGCAGTATTTT. This chain joins TRBV4-2 and TRBJ2-3; the match to TRBD2 covers 9 bases. The germline gives CDR1 LGHNA, CDR2 YNFKEQ. The CDR3 is 16 amino acids. Unmatched junction bases numbered 6, after V lost 2 bases and J lost 3 bases.

Written as DNA, the CDR3 is TGTGCCAGCAGCTCAGCTGCGGAGCCCCAGCATTTT. Amino acids: CASSSAAEPQHF. This sequence joins TRBV7-9 and TRBJ1-5; D unresolved. The CDR3 is made up of 12 amino acids. Trimming left V 4 bases short and J 8 bases short, with 9 bases between. The germline V gene has CDR1 SEHNR and CDR2 FQNEAQ (reference sequence).

This rearrangement joins TRBV28 to TRBJ2-4; 10 nucleotides align to TRBD1. CDR1 and CDR2 from the germline V gene are MDHEN and SYDVKM. This CDR3 contains 16 residues. The trim removed 4 bases at V and 7 bases at J, leaving 10 bases unmatched. CDR3 sequence: CASSSIRTGGFNIQYF. The CDR3 region has the DNA TGTGCCAGCAGTTCAATTAGGACAGGGGGTTTTAACATTCAGTACTTC.

This clone was seen a few times. The chain couples TRBV4-1 to TRBJ2-7, with D possibly matching TRBD1 (6 bases). CDR3 length: 15 amino acids. V was trimmed by 1 base and J by 2 bases, leaving 12 bases between them. The germline V gene has CDR1 MGHRA and CDR2 YSYEKL. CDR3 amino acids: CASSQASGATYEQYF. The CDR3 nucleotides are TGCGCCAGCAGCCAAGCGTCAGGGGCGACCTACGAGCAGTACTTC.

This clone showed up just a few times. J is TRBJ2-3 and V is TRBV7-2, with 7 nucleotides matching TRBD2. The CDR3 spans 16 residues. Looked up from germline, CDR1 is SGHTA and CDR2 is FQGNSA. V shed 1 base, J shed 4 bases, and the junction held 8 bases outside the gene matches. The CDR3 bases are TGTGCCAGCAGCTTAGTACCCCACGGACTAGCAGATACGCAGTATTTT. It translates to CASSLVPHGLADTQYF.

This clone was detected only a few times. The genes are TRBV6-5 and TRBJ2-3; D uncertain. Germline lookup yields CDR1 MNHEY and CDR2 SVGAGI. The V end was cut by 1 base, the J end by 6 bases, with 2 bases between. The CDR3 spans 11 residues. CDR3 sequence: CASSYFDTQYF. The CDR3 nucleotides read TGTGCCAGCAGTTACTTTGATACGCAGTATTTT.

Only one count was recorded for this clone. This sequence joins TRBV4-2 and TRBJ2-1; the D is unclear. This CDR3 has 12 residues. Germline loops: CDR1 LGHNA, CDR2 YNFKEQ. Trimming shortened V by 0 bases and J by 8 bases, and 5 bases separated the two germline ends. CDR3 loop: CASSQDGYEQFF. For the CDR3, the DNA is TGTGCCAGCAGCCAAGATGGGTATGAGCAGTTCTTC.

The CDR3, as DNA: TGTGCCAGCACCCAAAGGGGGGGATTCCAAGAGACCCAGTACTTC. This translates into CASTQRGGFQETQYF. V gene TRBV7-9 combines with J gene TRBJ2-5; D might be TRBD2 (7 bases). In germline, CDR1 is SEHNR, CDR2 FQNEAQ (reference sequence). V was cut by 7 bases and J by 1 base, with 16 bases left in between. There are 15 residues in the CDR3.

This clone was recorded a few times. The chain is built from TRBV7-9 and TRBJ2-2; no reliable D call. The CDR3 runs 13 residues. Germline lookup yields CDR1 SEHNR and CDR2 FQNEAQ (reference sequence). With 1 base removed from V and 4 bases from J, the gap between germline ends came to 4 bases. Here the CDR3 reads CASSLDSTGELFF. The CDR3 DNA is TGTGCCAGCAGCTTAGACTCCACCGGGGAGCTGTTTTTT.

The gene calls are TRBV28 and TRBJ1-1; D remains unclear. The germline V gene encodes CDR1 MDHEN and CDR2 SYDVKM. This CDR3 has 15 amino acids. The V end was cut by 1 base, the J end by 4 bases, with 13 bases between. The CDR3 sequence: CASSLLEVIPTEAFF. The CDR3 DNA reads as TGTGCCAGCAGTTTATTAGAGGTGATTCCCACTGAAGCTTTCTTT.

This chain joins TRBV5-1 and TRBJ1-1; TRBD1 is a possible D gene (6 bases). V lost 4 bases and J lost 10, with 17 bases in between. Per germline, CDR1 SGHRS and CDR2 YFSETQ. This CDR3 is 13 amino acids long. The CDR3 loop is CASSPGGGGVAFF. CDR3 DNA sequence: TGCGCCAGCAGCCCGGGCGGCGGGGGCGTAGCTTTCTTT.

The chain links TRBV27 to TRBJ2-1; D may be TRBD1 (6 bases). This CDR3 has 13 amino acids. V was pared by 5 bases and J by 4 bases, with 9 bases between. Germline values: CDR1 MNHEY, CDR2 SMNVEV (reference sequence). In DNA form, the CDR3 reads TGTGCCAGCAGTAAGACAGGTTACAATGAGCAGTTCTTC. Translating it yields CASSKTGYNEQFF.

This clone was found a few times. The chain has TRBV7-9 and TRBJ2-1; 8 bases are shared with TRBD2. CDR3 size: 16 residues. Germline values: CDR1 SEHNR, CDR2 FQNEAQ (reference sequence). Trimming removed 6 bases from V and 4 bases from J; junction bases left unmatched: 11. For the CDR3, the DNA is TGTGCCAGCAGTCAACCCGCGGGACTAGTTTACAATGAGCAGTTCTTC. It is translated as CASSQPAGLVYNEQFF.

V usage is TRBV25-1 and J usage is TRBJ2-2, with no clear D. The germline gives CDR1 MGHDK, CDR2 SYGVNS. Between the trimmed V and J ends, which lost 1 base and 6 bases, there was a span of 6 bases. The CDR3 consists of 13 residues. CDR3 in amino acids: CASSEWGAGELFF. The CDR3 DNA is TGTGCCAGCAGTGAATGGGGTGCCGGGGAGCTGTTTTTT.

J is TRBJ2-1 and V is TRBV7-8; 8 bases map to TRBD1. Looked up from germline, CDR1 is SGHVS and CDR2 is FQNEAQ. The V and J ends lost 1 base and 6 bases, in that order; junction bases with no gene match: 2. CDR3 length equals 14 residues. CDR3 region: CASSLGTGGNEQFF. The CDR3 DNA follows: TGTGCCAGCAGCTTAGGCACAGGGGGCAATGAGCAGTTCTTC.

Comments on this clone: Other nucleotide sequences from this sample produce the same CDR3. The V gene is TRBV7-9, the J gene TRBJ2-7; no reliable D call. V was clipped by 3 bases and J by 1 base, with 7 bases between them. This CDR3 contains 13 residues. Germline V gene data show CDR1 as SEHNR and CDR2 as FQNEAQ (reference sequence). Here the CDR3 reads CASSLDGSYEQYF. The CDR3 region has the DNA TGTGCCAGCAGCTTGGACGGGTCCTACGAGCAGTACTTC.

The V call is TRBV9, the J call TRBJ1-1; maybe TRBD1 (6 bases). Germline lookup yields CDR1 SGDLS and CDR2 YYNGEE. This CDR3 region has 14 residues. V was trimmed by 3 bases and J by 2 bases, leaving 11 bases between them. CDR3 in DNA: TGTGCCAGCAGCGACGTAGGGGGAAACACTGAAGCTTTCTTT. This codes for CASSDVGGNTEAFF.

The rearrangement links TRBV28 to TRBJ2-1; the match to TRBD2 covers 10 bases. This CDR3 is built from 16 residues. V lost 3 bases and J lost 5; bases outside the gene matches: 7. From germline, CDR1 is MDHEN and CDR2 SYDVKM. The chain's CDR3 is CASSLTSGRRDNEQFF. The DNA for the CDR3 is TGTGCCAGCAGTTTGACTAGCGGGCGGAGAGACAATGAGCAGTTCTTC.

The V call is TRBV11-2, the J call TRBJ2-7; 13 bases match TRBD2. V trimming: 5 bases; J trimming: 3 bases; junction bases outside the gene matches: 4. CDR3 length equals 15 residues. Looked up from germline, CDR1 is SGHAT and CDR2 is FQNNGV. The CDR3 loop reads CASSQTSGGVYEQYF. The CDR3 nucleotides read TGTGCCAGCAGCCAAACTAGCGGGGGGGTCTACGAGCAGTACTTC. The full variable domain, with the rest looked up from reference TRBV11-2 and TRBJ2-7, is EAGVAQSPRYKIIEKRQSVAFWCNPISGHATLYWYQQILGQGPKLLIQFQNNGVVDDSQLPKDRFSAERLKGVDSTLKIQPAKLEDSAVYLCASSQTSGGVYEQYFGPGTRLTVT.

V and J are TRBV5-1 and TRBJ2-7; 7 positions match TRBD2. The CDR3 spans 14 residues. Germline assignment: CDR1 SGHRS and CDR2 YFSETQ. Trimming cost V 1 base and J 7 bases; bases outside gene matches: 8. CDR3 amino acids: CASSLWRLGGEQYF. CDR3 nucleotides: TGCGCCAGCAGCTTGTGGCGCCTGGGAGGGGAGCAGTACTTC.